This section outlines one TCR beta chain sequence together with its context. The CDR3 has 16 residues. V dropped 6 bases and J dropped 0; count of bases not matched to a gene: 8. CDR1 and CDR2 (germline): SNHLY, FYNNEI. This sample is drawn from a study of T cell responses to AZD1222 COVID-19 vaccine. The method was immunoSEQ multiplex PCR; TCRdb's version includes in-frame clones alone and lacks a portion of them. The sample carries 75,000 to 90,000 clones, more than 85% recorded once. The TCR comes from an adult who received the AZD1222 COVID-19 vaccine. Sequences were derived from peripheral blood, sampled 28 days after the second AZD1222 dose. The chain employs TRBV2 and TRBJ2-1; 7 nucleotides match TRBD1. This chain's CDR3 is CASSPVDRSSYNEQFF. In DNA form, the CDR3 reads TGTGCCAGCAGCCCTGTGGACAGGAGCTCCTACAATGAGCAGTTCTTC.